This T cell receptor beta chain was sequenced during a study of blood T cell repertoires in COVID-19 (dated by TCRdb to 2020 to 2022). Background on the whole study: Samples covering the acute and convalescent phases of COVID-19 were provided by collaborators in the United States, Italy and Spain. Samples came from the ongoing ImmuneRACE study (first 160 participants) plus 1,254 subjects from 6 global collaborators. HLA class I and class II types, where available, came from metadata supplied by the sample provider rather than from assay-based typing. The sample metadata nearly always contained a de-identified subject ID, COVID-19 status, age in years and sex. The material from the prospective study consisted of cDNA or gDNA derived from T cells, B-cell-depleted T cells, or PBMCs. The dataset comprised deeply sampled blood TCRbeta repertoires from subjects exposed to, actively infected with, or recovered from COVID-19. The repertoires were made available in a free public database intended to serve as a resource for research on the immune response to SARS-CoV-2.

In the prospective study, participants were about 18 to 95 years old, resided in about two dozen geographic areas of the United States, and were enrolled through a virtual design. In the prospective study, participants were assigned to cohorts based on the clinical history participants reported in a screening survey and a study questionnaire. ImmuneRACE Cohort 3 recovered participants were defined by two consecutive negative NP/OP PCR tests, healthcare professional clearance, or symptom resolution. In the prospective study, whole blood, serum and a nasopharyngeal or oropharyngeal swab were collected from each participant by mobile phlebotomists. Prospective study participants could optionally give additional blood draws and questionnaires over an approximately two-month period. Before DNA extraction, prospective study blood samples were shipped either frozen or at room temperature. What the study reported, not specific to this receptor: The quantity of clinical and demographic metadata differed by source and by participant and was supplied without curation.

TCRbeta CDR3 regions were amplified from genomic DNA by means of the immunoSEQ Assay, a bias-controlled multiplex PCR. On the study's bioinformatics: The number of nucleated cells in each sample was estimated by amplification of reference gene primers within the assay. To quantify the absolute abundance of each unique TCRbeta CDR3 rearrangement, sequence reads were collapsed and filtered. For each sample, productive Simpson clonality was calculated as the square root of Simpson's diversity index over productive rearrangements. TCRdb took this table from immuneACCESS and kept in-frame rearrangements with V and J called. Such tables lack part of the clones; where checked against another copy, unresolved V genes explain under half of the gap, and the rest is unexplained. Clone size and the V and J calls come from that table; the DNA yielded D and trimming. The sample table shows some 200,000 clones, and 80% to 90% are seen once. The ten largest clones represent approximately 12% of the sample.

Details on this clone: The antigen it recognizes is unknown. Nothing much larger sits one base from this clone, and base qualities are not available.

The clonotype originates from a man aged 40-49 years who had recovered from COVID-19. Sample: PBMCs or T cells enriched from blood (not recorded which).

The CDR3 protein is CAWSVLGGGPQHF. The sequenced DNA is TGTGCCTGGAGTGTACTCGGCGGGGGGCCCCAGCATTTT. This chain is built from TRBV30 and TRBJ1-5; TRBD1 is possibly the D segment (5 matching bases). Cut back by 0 bases and 9 bases, the V and J ends lie 12 bases apart. From the cysteine up to the phenylalanine, the CDR3 has a length of 13 residues. Only the CDR3 portion is preserved as DNA: 39 bases, with reading frame beginning at the first base. The germline V gene (reference sequence) gives CDR1 as GTSNPN and CDR2 as SVGIG.